Each of the 18 T cell receptor beta chains below was sequenced from the same sample in a study of vaccination effects on CD4 cells after COVID-19. No antigens are known for them. The table came from immunoSEQ multiplex PCR; TCRdb's copy has only in-frame clones and leaves some out. Of under 40,000 clones in the sample, about three quarters were seen once. Upon completion of 10 to 11 days in culture, CD4+ T cells were isolated. This person caught SARS-CoV-2 sometime from March to December 2020, and PCR testing confirmed the infection. Every participant took two doses of the BNT162b2 or mRNA-1273 vaccine. The sample in question was CD4+ T cells from PBMCs cultured without peptide, obtained after COVID-19 vaccination. The receptors here all came from a human donor who had a prior SARS-CoV-2 infection.

The rearrangement joins TRBV21-1 to TRBJ1-5; the table calls TRBD1, which could not be checked here. TRBV21-1 is given as a pseudogene. This CDR3 has 16 amino acids. The CDR3 DNA is TGTGCCAGCGCCAATACTCAGGGGGGATGCAATCAGCCCCAGCATTTT. It translates to CASANTQGGCNQPQHF.

This clone was observed a single time. This chain connects TRBV27 to TRBJ2-5, with unresolved D. CDR1 is MNHEY and CDR2 is SMNVEV in the germline V gene (reference sequence). Trimming took off 4 bases at V and 2 bases at J, with 8 bases between the two ends. This CDR3 is built from 13 residues. The CDR3 bases are TGTGCCAGCAGTTGGCGGCTGCAAGAGACCCAGTACTTC. Amino acid sequence: CASSWRLQETQYF.

The rearrangement joins TRBV5-1 to TRBJ2-7; 13 positions agree with TRBD2. The trim removed 4 bases at V and 10 bases at J, leaving 11 bases unmatched. Germline V gives CDR1 SGHRS, CDR2 YFSETQ. This CDR3 is 15 amino acids long. Here the CDR3 reads CASSPTQGLAGPQYF. The CDR3 DNA reads TGCGCCAGCAGCCCAACACAGGGACTAGCGGGACCTCAGTACTTC.

This chain connects TRBV25-1 to TRBJ2-2; D uncertain. Looked up from germline, CDR1 is MGHDK and CDR2 is SYGVNS. The CDR3 is made up of 14 amino acids. V gave up 3 bases and J gave up 6 bases, with 11 bases separating them. CDR3 sequence reads: CASSDSGEAGELFF. CDR3 nucleotides: TGTGCCAGCAGTGACTCTGGGGAAGCCGGGGAGCTGTTTTTT.

The V gene is TRBV7-8, the J gene TRBJ1-5, with D possibly matching TRBD1 (5 bases). Looked up from germline, CDR1 is SGHVS and CDR2 is FQNEAQ. V was pared by 1 base and J by 2 bases, with 9 bases between. CDR3 length equals 15 residues. CDR3 coding DNA: TGTGCCAGCAGCTTAGAGGGGTTGGGCAATCAGCCCCAGCATTTT. It translates to CASSLEGLGNQPQHF.

J is TRBJ2-4 and V is TRBV5-6; D is unclear. The V and J ends lost 0 bases and 5 bases respectively, with 15 bases between them. Germline CDR1 SGHDT, CDR2 YYEEEE. This CDR3 region has 16 residues. Here the CDR3 reads CASSLGAGTAENIQYF. DNA for the CDR3: TGTGCCAGCAGCTTGGGGGCAGGAACAGCAGAAAACATTCAGTACTTC.

The chain employs TRBV5-8 and TRBJ2-5; D is ambiguous. Between the trimmed V and J ends, which lost 0 bases and 4 bases, there was a span of 13 bases. Germline CDR1 SGHTS, CDR2 YDEGEE. This CDR3 has 15 residues. The CDR3 region has the DNA TGTGCCAGCAGCTTGGGACCCTTTGGTGGAGAGACCCAGTACTTC. Its translation: CASSLGPFGGETQYF. The full variable domain, in which reference TRBV5-8 and TRBJ2-5 provide the parts outside the CDR3, is EAGVTQSPTHLIKTRGQQATLRCSPISGHTSVYWYQQALGLGLQFLLWYDEGEERNRGNFPPRFSGRQFPNYSSELNVNALELEDSALYLCASSLGPFGGETQYFGPGTRLLVL.

V and J are TRBV6-6 and TRBJ2-7, with D possibly being TRBD1 (6 bases). The CDR3 length is 14 residues. The V and J ends lost 0 bases and 3 bases respectively, with 9 bases between them. From germline, CDR1 is MNHNY and CDR2 SVGAGI (reference sequence). The CDR3 spells CASSYSWDIYEQYF. CDR3 sequence (DNA): TGTGCCAGCAGTTACTCCTGGGACATCTACGAGCAGTACTTC.

Only one count was recorded for this clone. This rearrangement joins TRBV19 to TRBJ1-1, with D tentatively TRBD1 (5 bases). The CDR3 totals 13 residues. Germline V lookup: CDR1 LNHDA, CDR2 SQIVND (reference sequence). V lost 1 base to trimming and J lost 11 bases, with 14 bases between them. The CDR3 region has the DNA TGTGCCAGTAGTATAGCAGGGACTCAGGTGGCTTTCTTT. Amino acids: CASSIAGTQVAFF.

The V call is TRBV21-1, the J call TRBJ1-6; the tabulated D call, TRBD1, remains unverified against the DNA. TRBV21-1 is a pseudogene locus. The CDR3 totals 13 residues. In DNA, the CDR3 is TGTGCCGGGGACAGCCTGTATAATTCACCCCTCCACTTT. Protein: CAGDSLYNSPLHF.

The gene calls are TRBV18 and TRBJ2-7, with 10 positions matching TRBD2. After removal of 2 bases from V and 1 base from J, the junction contained 11 bases not matched to a gene. Germline V gives CDR1 KGHSH, CDR2 LQKENI. CDR3 length: 18 residues. Here the CDR3 DNA reads TGTGCCAGCTCACCAATTTCTCTACTAGCGGGGTTATCCTACGAGCAGTACTTC. It is translated as CASSPISLLAGLSYEQYF.

The chain uses TRBV9 and TRBJ2-7; a possible D gene is TRBD2 (6 bases). Per the germline V gene, CDR1 is SGDLS and CDR2 is YYNGEE. V lost 0 bases to trimming and J lost 2 bases, with 12 bases between them. CDR3 length: 15 residues. CDR3 sequence: CASSVDGSGTYEQYF. For the CDR3, the DNA is TGTGCCAGCAGCGTAGATGGTAGCGGTACCTACGAGCAGTACTTC.

The chain uses TRBV7-8 and TRBJ2-7; D remains unclear. Germline values: CDR1 SGHVS, CDR2 FQNEAQ. The CDR3 totals 15 residues. V lost 1 base and J lost 1, with 11 bases in between. The CDR3: CASSLVAYKSYEQYF. The CDR3 nucleotides read TGTGCCAGCAGCTTAGTTGCCTACAAGTCCTACGAGCAGTACTTC.

This clone was seen a handful of times. This chain joins TRBV7-2 and TRBJ2-6; D is unclear. This CDR3 has 14 amino acids. V was cut by 5 bases and J by 0 bases, with 5 bases left in between. Germline V gene data show CDR1 as SGHTA and CDR2 as FQGNSA. The CDR3 DNA follows: TGTGCCAGCAGCCCCCACTCTGGGGCCAACGTCCTGACTTTC. This encodes CASSPHSGANVLTF.

This sequence joins TRBV7-2 and TRBJ2-3; D is unresolved. Germline V CDR1 and CDR2: SGHTA, FQGNSA. The CDR3 spans 15 residues. Trimming removed 2 bases from V and 0 bases from J, with 9 bases in between. CDR3 nucleotide sequence: TGTGCCAGCAGCTTAACGGCTTGGAGCACAGATACGCAGTATTTT. It yields the protein CASSLTAWSTDTQYF.

The J gene is TRBJ2-3, the V gene TRBV10-3; the D gene is possibly TRBD1 (5 bases). Per germline, CDR1 ENHRY and CDR2 SYGVKD. V lost 10 bases and J 0 bases, leaving 8 bases between the germline ends. The CDR3 spans 12 residues. The CDR3 reads CATRQSTDTQYF. The CDR3 region has the DNA TGTGCCACCCGACAGAGCACAGATACGCAGTATTTT.

V usage is TRBV20-1 and J usage is TRBJ1-3; unclear D gene. Germline CDR1 reads DFQATT; CDR2 reads SNEGSKA (reference sequence). V gave up 5 bases and J gave up 4 bases, with 6 bases separating them. The CDR3 totals 11 residues. The CDR3 coding sequence is TGCAGTGCTTTCCGGGGAAACACCATATATTTT. Encoded protein: CSAFRGNTIYF.

This clone appeared a few times. The rearrangement links TRBV4-1 to TRBJ1-5; 7 bases align to TRBD1. Germline V gene sequence: CDR1 MGHRA, CDR2 YSYEKL. V lost 3 bases, J lost 4 bases, and 3 bases stayed unmatched. The length of the CDR3 is 14 residues. CDR3 nucleotide sequence: TGCGCCAGCAGCCAGACAGGGTTAAATCAGCCCCAGCATTTT. Its translation is CASSQTGLNQPQHF.